Presented here are 31 T cell receptor beta chains from one specimen sequenced in a study of T-cell memory formation after mild COVID-19. TCRdb fed the 5' RACE reads into MiXCR, producing one record per CDR3 protein. Among approximately 400,000 distinct CDR3 sequences listed, about a sixth were seen once. Sequencing was carried out using PBMCs or a T cell subset sorted from them (not recorded which). The receptor set was obtained from a man aged 18 to 30 who had mild COVID-19 (a few samples of this study predate the infection). Cell type and time point are not known.

The rearrangement joins TRBV4-3 to TRBJ2-3, with D perhaps TRBD1 (6 bases). The ends were cut back, 0 bases at V and 3 bases at J, with 13 bases in the middle. Looked up from germline, CDR1 is LGHNA and CDR2 is YSLEER. This CDR3 has 16 amino acids. The CDR3 region has the DNA TGCGCCAGCAGCCAAGACGGGACACCGGGGACAGATACGCAGTATTTT. Its protein product is CASSQDGTPGTDTQYF.

The chain is built from TRBV20-1 and TRBJ1-2; maybe TRBD1 (5 bases). The length of the CDR3 is 15 residues. The V end was cut by 6 bases, the J end by 8 bases, with 25 bases between. Germline V lookup: CDR1 DFQATT, CDR2 SNEGSKA (reference sequence). The CDR3 protein is CSASGTEAFTIGYTF. The CDR3 DNA is TGCAGTGCGTCCGGGACCGAGGCCTTTACGATCGGCTACACCTTC.

The chain uses TRBV12-3 or TRBV12-4 and TRBJ1-1; D is ambiguous. V lost 5 bases and J lost 11, with 18 bases in between. The CDR3 extends over 13 amino acids. The CDR3 region is CASSRSDVRAAFF. CDR3 nucleotide sequence: TGTGCCAGCAGTCGATCGGACGTACGAGCGGCTTTCTTT.

A few counts support this clonotype. J is TRBJ1-2 and V is TRBV6-5, with D unclear. Germline loops: CDR1 MNHEY, CDR2 SVGAGI. V was trimmed by 1 base and J by 8 bases, leaving 17 bases between them. The CDR3 spans 15 residues. The CDR3 DNA reads TGTGCCAGCAGTTACTTAGAGGGTTCGATGGAAGGCTACACCTTC. Translation: CASSYLEGSMEGYTF.

This clonotype has a count of ten or more. The V call is TRBV5-1, the J call TRBJ2-3, with 11 positions matching TRBD2. With V trimmed by 0 bases and J by 3 bases, 3 bases remained unmatched. Germline V gene sequence: CDR1 SGHRS, CDR2 YFSETQ. The CDR3 contains 16 residues. DNA for the CDR3: TGCGCCAGCAGCTTGGCTACTAGCGGGGGAACAGATACGCAGTATTTT. Translation: CASSLATSGGTDTQYF.

This clonotype has ten or more counts. The chain recombines TRBV10-2 with TRBJ2-3; 8 positions match TRBD1. Germline V gene lookup returns CDR1 WSHSY and CDR2 SAAADI. The CDR3 is 14 amino acids. The trim removed 7 bases at V and 1 base at J, leaving 4 bases unmatched. CDR3 DNA: TGCGCCAGCACGGCGACAGGGGGCACAGATACGCAGTATTTT. It yields the protein CASTATGGTDTQYF.

The chain carries TRBV11-2 and TRBJ2-1; 8 bases are a match to TRBD2. CDR1 SGHAT and CDR2 FQNNGV come from the germline V gene. This CDR3 region has 17 residues. V gave up 1 base and J gave up 0 bases; unmatched junction bases: 5. The CDR3 region is CASSLVSRGASYNEQFF. The CDR3 DNA reads as TGTGCCAGCAGCTTAGTTTCGCGGGGGGCCTCCTACAATGAGCAGTTCTTC. The variable domain in full, with the rest retrieved from reference TRBV11-2 and TRBJ2-1, is EAGVAQSPRYKIIEKRQSVAFWCNPISGHATLYWYQQILGQGPKLLIQFQNNGVVDDSQLPKDRFSAERLKGVDSTLKIQPAKLEDSAVYLCASSLVSRGASYNEQFFGPGTRLTVL.

The rearrangement links TRBV5-1 to TRBJ1-6; unclear D gene. The CDR3 contains 16 residues. CDR1 SGHRS and CDR2 YFSETQ come from the germline V gene. V dropped 0 bases and J dropped 10 bases, with 17 bases sitting between them. The CDR3 here is CASSLGPATGRSPLHF. The CDR3 coding sequence is TGCGCCAGCAGCTTGGGCCCGGCGACGGGGAGGTCACCCCTCCACTTT.

In this sample, this clonotype turned up a few times. This rearrangement joins TRBV4-1 to TRBJ2-3, with unresolved D. The CDR3 has 15 amino acids. Germline values: CDR1 MGHRA, CDR2 YSYEKL. The ends were cut back, 0 bases at V and 4 bases at J, with 11 bases in the middle. This chain's CDR3 is CASSQDHRWADTQYF. In DNA, the CDR3 is TGCGCCAGCAGCCAAGACCACCGATGGGCAGATACGCAGTATTTT.

This clonotype was picked up a small number of times. CDR3 protein: CASSRNYRDRIETQYF. The DNA of the CDR3 is TGTGCCAGCAGCCGAAATTACCGGGACAGGATTGAGACCCAGTACTTC. The chain joins TRBV7-9 to TRBJ2-5; 8 bases are shared with TRBD1. The CDR3 is made up of 16 amino acids. Germline V gene lookup returns CDR1 SEHNR and CDR2 FQNEAQ (reference sequence). Trimming removed 5 bases from V and 5 bases from J; junction bases left unmatched: 13.

The V call is TRBV5-1, the J call TRBJ2-7, with D possibly TRBD2 on 6 matching bases. The CDR3 sequence is 13 residues long. Looked up from germline, CDR1 is SGHRS and CDR2 is YFSETQ. CDR3 amino acids: CASSWRDSWREDV. Here the CDR3 DNA reads TGCGCCAGCAGCTGGAGGGACTCATGGAGGGAGGACGTC.

This rearrangement joins TRBV12-3 or TRBV12-4 to TRBJ2-1, with no clear D. The CDR3 has 13 residues. V dropped 2 bases and J dropped 8 bases, with 10 bases sitting between them. This CDR3 reads CASSLSGFHEQFF. CDR3 coding DNA: TGTGCCAGCAGTTTAAGTGGGTTCCATGAGCAGTTCTTC.

Only a few counts were recorded for this clonotype. The gene calls are TRBV10-3 and TRBJ2-5; TRBD2 aligns across 9 bases. J was trimmed by 2 bases and V by 3 bases; bases with no gene match: 10. CDR1 and CDR2 from the germline V gene are ENHRY and SYGVKD. The CDR3 is 17 residues long. The DNA for the CDR3 is TGTGCCATCAGTGACCTTCGCGGGGGGGGCCTACAAGAGACCCAGTACTTC. Encoded protein: CAISDLRGGGLQETQYF.

The gene calls are TRBV7-2 and TRBJ1-5; D gene uncertain. CDR1 and CDR2 from the germline V gene are SGHTA and FQGNSA. CDR3 length equals 16 residues. The germline V and J ends were trimmed by 1 base and 2 bases, with 12 bases remaining between them. The CDR3 sequence: CASSLVLGRGNQPQHF. CDR3 bases: TGTGCCAGCAGCTTAGTCTTGGGGAGAGGCAATCAGCCCCAGCATTTT.

The chain's CDR3 is CASQPFSGSPSYEQYF. The DNA of the CDR3 is TGCGCCAGCCAGCCCTTTTCAGGGTCGCCTTCCTACGAGCAGTACTTC. The rearrangement joins TRBV5-1 to TRBJ2-7, with D possibly matching TRBD1 (5 bases). The CDR3 covers 16 residues. The V and J ends lost 7 bases and 1 base respectively, with 21 bases between them. Germline loops: CDR1 SGHRS, CDR2 YFSETQ.

The rearrangement uses TRBV10-3 and TRBJ2-2, with 9 bases aligning to TRBD1. Losses at the gene ends were 11 bases for V and 4 bases for J; bases not matched to a gene: 8. CDR3 length equals 14 residues. CDR1 ENHRY and CDR2 SYGVKD come from the germline V gene. CDR3 loop: CAVRDREGTGELFF. The CDR3 DNA reads as TGTGCCGTCCGGGACAGGGAAGGCACCGGGGAGCTGTTTTTT.

V gene TRBV4-1 combines with J gene TRBJ2-4, with D unclear. The ends were cut back, 1 base at V and 6 bases at J, with 7 bases in the middle. The V gene's germline CDR1 is MGHRA and CDR2 YSYEKL. The CDR3 contains 13 residues. The DNA of the CDR3 is TGCGCCAGCAGCCAAGGAGGAAGAAACATTCAGTACTTC. The encoded protein is CASSQGGRNIQYF.

This clonotype has a handful of counts. The genes are TRBV7-9 and TRBJ1-1; D not certain. The germline gives CDR1 SEHNR, CDR2 FQNEAQ (reference sequence). Trimming cost V 6 bases and J 3 bases, with 8 bases left between them. The CDR3 sequence is 12 residues long. The CDR3 DNA follows: TGTGCCAGCAGGTTGGGCGACACTGAAGCTTTCTTT. This sequence encodes CASRLGDTEAFF.

There are a few counts of this clonotype. This chain uses TRBV29-1 with TRBJ1-3; D is undetermined. Trimming removed 6 bases from V and 0 bases from J, with 9 bases in between. CDR1 is SQVTM, CDR2 ANQGSEA, per germline. The CDR3 contains 13 residues. The CDR3 nucleotides read TGCAGCGTGTCTTCCGTCTCTGGAAACACCATATATTTT. This gives the protein CSVSSVSGNTIYF.

This clonotype was seen ten or more times. This chain uses TRBV6-2 or TRBV6-3 with TRBJ1-2; D ambiguous. Germline V lookup: CDR1 MNHEY, CDR2 SVGEGT. This CDR3 spans 13 amino acids. V was pared by 6 bases and J by 2 bases, with 10 bases between. The chain's CDR3 is CASSDRENYGYTF. The CDR3 DNA is TGTGCCAGCAGCGACCGGGAGAACTATGGCTACACCTTC.

This clonotype turned up a few times. V gene TRBV7-2 combines with J gene TRBJ2-7; the D gene is possibly TRBD1 (6 bases). The CDR3 is made up of 16 amino acids. Germline CDR1 is SGHTA and CDR2 is FQGNSA. V dropped 5 bases and J dropped 0 bases, with 17 bases sitting between them. CDR3 DNA: TGTGCCAGCAGCATCCAGACAGGCTATAGCTCCTACGAGCAGTACTTC. Its translation is CASSIQTGYSSYEQYF.

The sample holds a few counts of this clonotype. The V call is TRBV7-6, the J call TRBJ2-5, with 7 bases matching TRBD1. Per germline, CDR1 SGHVS and CDR2 FNYEAQ. V lost 6 bases, J lost 2 bases, and 6 bases stayed unmatched. The CDR3 sequence is 14 residues long. CDR3 bases: TGTGCCAGCAGGCGGACGGGACAGCAAGAGACCCAGTACTTC. Amino acid sequence: CASRRTGQQETQYF.

The CDR3 loop is CASSLNRAHYGYTF. The CDR3 DNA reads TGTGCCAGCAGCTTAAATCGCGCGCACTATGGCTACACCTTC. The rearrangement uses TRBV7-2 and TRBJ1-2; D is ambiguous. Germline-derived CDR1 and CDR2 are SGHTA and FQGNSA. The CDR3 covers 14 residues. With 2 bases removed from V and 3 bases from J, the gap between germline ends came to 10 bases.

In this sample, this clonotype turned up a few times. The rearrangement links TRBV3-1 to TRBJ2-7; TRBD1 or TRBD2 may be the D gene (6 bases each). CDR1 is LGHDT, CDR2 YNNKEL, per germline (reference sequence). The CDR3 is 14 amino acids. The ends were cut back, 0 bases at V and 6 bases at J, with 12 bases in the middle. The CDR3 DNA sequence: TGTGCCAGCAGCCAAGAACCGGGGGCGGGCGAGCAGTACTTC. The encoded protein is CASSQEPGAGEQYF.

This clonotype was observed a few times. This chain uses TRBV19 with TRBJ2-7, with D perhaps matching TRBD1 (6 bases). The germline V gene encodes CDR1 LNHDA and CDR2 SQIVND (reference sequence). V was cut by 3 bases and J by 3 bases, with 18 bases left in between. This CDR3 is 16 amino acids long. The CDR3 is CASSIPVAGDFYEQYF. DNA of the CDR3: TGTGCCAGTAGTATCCCTGTGGCAGGGGATTTCTACGAGCAGTACTTC.

The sample holds a few counts of this clonotype. The V call is TRBV5-1, the J call TRBJ1-1, with TRBD1 matching 7 bases. V was pared by 3 bases and J by 2 bases, with 7 bases of the junction left unmatched. The CDR3 runs to 15 residues. The germline gives CDR1 SGHRS, CDR2 YFSETQ. The CDR3 is CASSWGDSNNTEAFF. The CDR3 coding sequence is TGCGCCAGCAGCTGGGGGGACAGTAATAACACTGAAGCTTTCTTT.

This clonotype appeared a few times. This chain links TRBV4-1 with TRBJ2-7; 12 bases match TRBD1. CDR1 and CDR2 (germline): MGHRA, YSYEKL. V lost 4 bases, J lost 7 bases, and 11 bases stayed unmatched. The CDR3 loop spans 16 amino acids. CDR3 bases: TGCGCCAGCAGCCCAATTCCCCGGGACAGGGGGCGGGAGCAGTACTTC. Translating it yields CASSPIPRDRGREQYF.

This clonotype was seen a few times. The CDR3 loop is CASSLSSAGETQYF. CDR3 nucleotides: TGTGCCAGCAGTTTAAGTTCAGCTGGAGAGACCCAGTACTTC. This rearrangement joins TRBV12-3 or TRBV12-4 to TRBJ2-5, with D unclear. The CDR3 is 14 residues long. Trimming removed 2 bases from V and 4 bases from J, with 11 bases in between.

The rearrangement uses TRBV5-1 and TRBJ1-4; D is perhaps TRBD1 (5 bases). V lost 4 bases, J lost 9 bases, and 16 bases lay in between. From germline, CDR1 is SGHRS and CDR2 YFSETQ. This CDR3 is built from 14 residues. CDR3 amino acids: CASSEDPGWKKLFF. The CDR3 DNA reads TGCGCCAGCAGCGAAGACCCAGGGTGGAAAAAACTGTTTTTT.

V and J are TRBV2 and TRBJ1-2; D is unresolved. With 1 base removed from V and 4 bases from J, the gap between germline ends came to 10 bases. The CDR3 spans 14 residues. Germline CDR1 reads SNHLY; CDR2 reads FYNNEI. The CDR3 DNA sequence: TGTGCCAGCAGTGAAGAGGGTGTGGGCTATGGCTACACCTTC. This sequence encodes CASSEEGVGYGYTF.

The chain links TRBV21-1 to TRBJ2-5; the table's D call, TRBD2, has no DNA check behind it. TRBV21-1 is designated a pseudogene. CDR3 length: 11 amino acids. The CDR3 DNA is TGTGACAGCAGCATGGGTCATCGGGCCTACTTC. Protein sequence: CDSSMGHRAYF.